The 18 T cell receptor beta chains presented below share a single source sample, sequenced in a study of T cell repertoires in cytomegalovirus infection. Their specific antigens are unknown. Each CDR3 protein is one row after TCRdb ran MiXCR on the reads. The sample contains approximately 910,000 distinct CDR3 sequences, 30% to 40% of which appear only once. The source was cultured CD8+ T cells from PBMCs, collected from culture after CMV antigen stimulation. The receptors derive from a human donor in good health (CMV status not recorded). Some clones in this sample may be carry-over from other donors' samples.

This clonotype was recorded a few times. The chain has TRBV10-3 and TRBJ1-5; unclear D gene. From germline, CDR1 is ENHRY and CDR2 SYGVKD. Deletions cut 10 bases from V and 3 bases from J, with 16 bases between. This CDR3 is built from 14 residues. The CDR3 DNA reads as TGTGCCACTTACGGCGGATCTGACAATCAGCCCCAGCATTTT. It yields the protein CATYGGSDNQPQHF.

This clonotype was counted a few times. The gene calls are TRBV27 and TRBJ2-3; TRBD1 matches at 8 bases. J lost 2 bases, V lost 1 base, and 5 bases had no gene match. Germline lookup yields CDR1 MNHEY and CDR2 SMNVEV (reference sequence). The CDR3 extends over 16 amino acids. The CDR3 DNA reads TGTGCCAGCAGTTTATTAGCGACAGGGGACACAGATACGCAGTATTTT. This gives the protein CASSLLATGDTDTQYF.

This clonotype was counted ten times or more. V usage is TRBV7-9 and J usage is TRBJ2-1, with 8 bases lining up with TRBD1. V lost 4 bases to trimming and J lost 8 bases; unmatched junction nucleotides: 4. Per the germline V gene, CDR1 is SEHNR and CDR2 is FQNEAQ (reference sequence). The CDR3 extends over 13 amino acids. The CDR3, as DNA: TGTGCCAGCAGCTCGGGACAGGCGTATGAGCAGTTCTTC. This gives the protein CASSSGQAYEQFF.

This clonotype was found a few times. The V call is TRBV7-6, the J call TRBJ2-5; 8 nucleotides align to TRBD1. This CDR3 contains 16 residues. From germline, CDR1 is SGHVS and CDR2 FNYEAQ. With 3 bases clipped from V and 5 bases from J, the junction kept 11 bases outside the gene matches. The CDR3 protein is CASSFKGQDDLETQYF. DNA for the CDR3: TGTGCCAGCAGCTTTAAGGGACAGGATGATTTGGAGACCCAGTACTTC.

A few counts support this clonotype. This rearrangement joins TRBV4-3 to TRBJ1-2; D may be TRBD1 (6 bases). Deletions cut 0 bases from V and 14 bases from J, with 22 bases between. The CDR3 has 15 amino acids. The germline gives CDR1 LGHNA, CDR2 YSLEER. This CDR3 is CASSQDRRQVLEVTF. The CDR3 nucleotides read TGCGCCAGCAGCCAAGATCGTCGACAGGTTCTTGAGGTTACCTTC.

This clonotype was detected only a few times. CDR3 protein: CATKTEVYSNQPQHF. For the CDR3, the DNA is TGTGCCACTAAGACGGAGGTTTATAGCAATCAGCCCCAGCATTTT. The gene calls are TRBV6-1 and TRBJ1-5; no clear D. Germline V lookup: CDR1 MNHNS, CDR2 SASEGT. The CDR3 sequence is 15 residues long. Trimming shortened V by 10 bases and J by 0 bases, and 16 bases separated the two germline ends.

About this clonotype: The junction departs from the called germline gene at one end, perhaps through a read error. This rearrangement joins TRBV12-3 or TRBV12-4 to TRBJ1-5; D remains ambiguous. This CDR3 comprises 11 residues. The CDR3 region is CACSLDQPQHF. The CDR3 coding sequence is TGTGCCTGCAGTTTAGATCAGCCCCAGCATTTT.

This clonotype was observed a few times. The chain has TRBV19 and TRBJ2-5; 9 bases map to TRBD1. The length of the CDR3 is 15 residues. Trimming took 9 bases from V and 2 from J; bases not matched to a gene: 10. CDR1 is LNHDA, CDR2 SQIVND, per germline (reference sequence). As DNA, the CDR3 is TGTGCCAGCCAAGAAGCGACAGGGGGACAAGAGACCCAGTACTTC. Translating gives CASQEATGGQETQYF.

V and J are TRBV12-5 and TRBJ2-1; D is unclear. Germline V CDR1 and CDR2: LGHNT, FRNRAP. V was pared by 3 bases and J by 4 bases, with 13 bases between. The CDR3 has 15 residues. For the CDR3, the DNA is TGTGCTAGTGGTTTACCACGGCACCCGTACAATGAGCAGTTCTTC. Protein product: CASGLPRHPYNEQFF.

The V gene is TRBV6-2 or TRBV6-3, the J gene TRBJ2-2; weak D call: TRBD2 (5 bases). Trimming removed 6 bases at V and 6 bases at J, with 17 bases between. The CDR3 is 15 residues long. The germline V gene encodes CDR1 MNHEY and CDR2 SVGEGT. CDR3 residues: CASRSFMRAPGELFF. The CDR3 nucleotides read TGTGCCAGCAGAAGCTTCATGAGGGCTCCCGGGGAGCTGTTTTTT.

The genes are TRBV9 and TRBJ2-1; D may match TRBD1 or TRBD2 (5 bases each). Trimming removed 0 bases from V and 8 bases from J, with 9 bases in between. The germline CDR1 and CDR2 sequences are SGDLS and YYNGEE. The CDR3 runs to 13 residues. CDR3 sequence (DNA): TGTGCCAGCAGCGTAGTTGGGGGACATGAGCAGTTCTTC. It is translated as CASSVVGGHEQFF.

This clonotype was seen at least ten times. The CDR3 is CASSLFSSEIQETQYF. The CDR3 region has the DNA TGTGCCAGCAGTTTGTTCTCTTCGGAAATACAAGAGACCCAGTACTTC. The gene calls are TRBV6-1 and TRBJ2-5; D is unclear. Trimming shortened V by 5 bases and J by 2 bases, and 18 bases separated the two germline ends. The CDR3 is 16 amino acids. CDR1 and CDR2 from the germline V gene are MNHNS and SASEGT.

This clonotype has only a few counts. The rearrangement joins TRBV7-9 to TRBJ1-4, with 10 bases lining up with TRBD1. This CDR3 region has 16 residues. The V gene end was trimmed by 4 bases and the J gene end by 8 bases; junction bases not matched to a gene: 10. CDR1 SEHNR and CDR2 FQNEAQ come from the germline V gene (reference sequence). CDR3 bases: TGTGCCAGCAGCTACACCGGGGACAGGGGTTGGGAAAAACTGTTTTTT. It yields the protein CASSYTGDRGWEKLFF.

The chain recombines TRBV6-2 or TRBV6-3 with TRBJ2-1; 7 bases are shared with TRBD2. This CDR3 has 16 amino acids. In germline, CDR1 is MNHEY, CDR2 SVGEGT. The ends lost 0 bases at V and 4 bases at J; junction bases unmatched: 6. CDR3 coding DNA: TGTGCCAGCAGTTACTCTGGCGGGAGAGTTTACAATGAGCAGTTCTTC. Translation: CASSYSGGRVYNEQFF.

Points on this clonotype: A junction end diverges from the germline sequence, so it may reflect a read error. The chain joins TRBV7-9 to TRBJ2-5, with no clear D. The CDR3 has 14 amino acids. Germline lookup yields CDR1 SEHNR and CDR2 FQNEAQ (reference sequence). The CDR3 sequence: CASSTTRRQKTQYF. The CDR3 DNA follows: TGTGCCAGCAGTACCACCAGACGCCAAAAGACCCAGTACTTC.

This rearrangement joins TRBV2 to TRBJ1-2; D unresolved. The germline gives CDR1 SNHLY, CDR2 FYNNEI. The CDR3 extends over 13 amino acids. With 2 bases removed from V and 8 bases from J, the gap between germline ends came to 12 bases. The CDR3 spells CASSELRVGGYTF. CDR3 nucleotides: TGTGCCAGCAGTGAACTTCGGGTGGGAGGCTACACCTTC.

This clonotype occurred a few times. V gene TRBV12-5 combines with J gene TRBJ2-2; perhaps TRBD1 as D (5 bases). The CDR3 is 15 residues long. The V end was cut by 0 bases, the J end by 5 bases, with 10 bases between. Looked up from germline, CDR1 is LGHNT and CDR2 is FRNRAP. As DNA, the CDR3 is TGTGCTAGTGGTTTGGTATTGACAGAAACCGGGGAGCTGTTTTTT. It codes for CASGLVLTETGELFF.

V is TRBV5-5 and J is TRBJ2-4; the match to TRBD1 covers 9 bases. The CDR3 contains 18 residues. V shed 6 bases and J 0 bases; nucleotides not matched to a gene: 13. Per germline, CDR1 SGHKS and CDR2 YYEKEE (reference sequence). The CDR3 reads CASTAGQGISEAKNIQYF. In DNA form, the CDR3 reads TGTGCCAGCACCGCGGGACAGGGAATTTCAGAAGCCAAAAACATTCAGTACTTC.